Listed here are 18 T cell receptor beta chains from one sample, sequenced in a study of T cell responses to AZD1222 COVID-19 vaccine. Only in-frame clones appear in the TCRdb table, and some are missing; sequencing was by immunoSEQ multiplex PCR. Among tens of thousands of clones listed, about 88% were seen once. Material: peripheral blood, obtained 28 days after the second AZD1222 dose. These receptors all stem from an adult who received the AZD1222 COVID-19 vaccine.

This clone was seen only a few times. The chain recombines TRBV2 with TRBJ2-7; 7 bases agree with TRBD2. The trim removed 4 bases at V and 1 base at J, leaving 1 base unmatched. CDR3 length: 13 amino acids. The V gene's germline CDR1 is SNHLY and CDR2 FYNNEI. The chain's CDR3 is CASSGGGSYEQYF. The CDR3 nucleotides read TGTGCCAGCAGTGGGGGGGGTTCCTACGAGCAGTACTTC.

The CDR3, as DNA: TGTGCCAGCAGCCCCCGAGGCCCAGAGACCCAGTACTTC. As protein: CASSPRGPETQYF. This sequence joins TRBV6-5 and TRBJ2-5; D unclear. The germline V gene has CDR1 MNHEY and CDR2 SVGAGI. The CDR3 has 13 amino acids. V was clipped by 6 bases and J by 4 bases, with 12 bases between them.

The chain uses TRBV7-8 and TRBJ2-1; 7 bases are shared with TRBD2. CDR3 length: 14 amino acids. The trim removed 6 bases at V and 5 bases at J, leaving 7 bases unmatched. Germline CDR1 reads SGHVS; CDR2 reads FQNEAQ. The CDR3 spells CASRLRGEDNEQFF. The CDR3 nucleotides read TGTGCCAGCAGGTTACGGGGGGAGGACAATGAGCAGTTCTTC.

The chain is built from TRBV10-1 and TRBJ1-4; D unresolved. The CDR3 is 15 amino acids. CDR1 is WNHNN and CDR2 is SYGVQD in the germline V gene (reference sequence). Trimming removed 0 bases at V and 8 bases at J, with 13 bases between. CDR3 amino acids: CASSESRLVGEKLFF. The CDR3 nucleotides are TGCGCCAGCAGTGAGTCGAGGTTGGTGGGAGAAAAACTGTTTTTT.

This clone was counted once. The chain joins TRBV7-9 to TRBJ2-2; 8 bases map to TRBD2. V lost 0 bases to trimming and J lost 6 bases; unmatched junction nucleotides: 6. From germline, CDR1 is SEHNR and CDR2 FQNEAQ (reference sequence). The CDR3 contains 16 residues. CDR3 coding DNA: TGTGCCAGCAGCTTAGCCGGCGGGGGGCCGTCCGGGGAGCTGTTTTTT. It is translated as CASSLAGGGPSGELFF.

This sequence joins TRBV3-1 (or the pseudogene TRBV3-2) and TRBJ1-4; no clear D. Deletions cut 2 bases from V and 7 bases from J, with 17 bases between. CDR3 size: 16 residues. The germline gives CDR1 LGHDT, CDR2 YNNKEL (reference sequence). CDR3 sequence: CASSQRTLGLSEKLFF. CDR3 coding DNA: TGTGCCAGCAGCCAACGCACCCTCGGACTAAGTGAAAAACTGTTTTTT.

V usage is TRBV7-2 and J usage is TRBJ2-1; 7 nucleotides match TRBD2. CDR3 length equals 16 residues. Germline-derived CDR1 and CDR2 are SGHTA and FQGNSA. The trim removed 3 bases at V and 0 bases at J, leaving 5 bases unmatched. CDR3: CASSFLSGVSYNEQFF. The DNA for the CDR3 is TGTGCCAGCAGCTTCCTAAGCGGGGTCTCCTACAATGAGCAGTTCTTC.

J is TRBJ1-4 and V is TRBV11-2; D uncertain. V dropped 5 bases and J dropped 4 bases, with 8 bases sitting between them. The CDR3 runs 13 residues. Germline values: CDR1 SGHAT, CDR2 FQNNGV. The CDR3 DNA reads as TGTGCCAGCAGCCGCAACCGTAATGAAAAACTGTTTTTT. Amino acids: CASSRNRNEKLFF.

V gene TRBV5-1 combines with J gene TRBJ1-6; D ambiguous. This CDR3 comprises 12 residues. Per germline, CDR1 SGHRS and CDR2 YFSETQ. The V end was cut by 2 bases, the J end by 8 bases, with 5 bases between. The CDR3: CASSFPDSPLHF. CDR3 DNA: TGCGCCAGCAGCTTCCCAGATTCACCCCTCCACTTT. Using reference TRBV5-1 and TRBJ1-6 for the parts outside the CDR3, the full variable domain is KAGVTQTPRYLIKTRGQQVTLSCSPISGHRSVSWYQQTPGQGLQFLFEYFSETQRNKGNFPGRFSGRQFSNSRSEMNVSTLELGDSALYLCASSFPDSPLHFGNGTRLTVT.

The J gene is TRBJ1-2, the V gene TRBV28; D is possibly TRBD1 (5 bases). CDR3 size: 15 residues. V dropped 8 bases and J dropped 5 bases, with 21 bases sitting between them. Germline lookup yields CDR1 MDHEN and CDR2 SYDVKM. The CDR3 here is CASSYGGVADYGYTF. As DNA, the CDR3 is TGTGCCAGCTCATACGGGGGGGTCGCAGATTATGGCTACACCTTC.

This chain links TRBV7-2 with TRBJ2-1; no reliable D call. Germline V gene data show CDR1 as SGHTA and CDR2 as FQGNSA. The CDR3 sequence is 14 residues long. V was cut by 4 bases and J by 8 bases, with 15 bases left in between. CDR3 bases: TGTGCCAGCAGCTCCCTCACCGCGGTAGATGAGCAGTTCTTC. This sequence encodes CASSSLTAVDEQFF.

V gene TRBV2 combines with J gene TRBJ1-1, with 9 bases identical to TRBD1. The CDR3 loop spans 14 amino acids. After removal of 6 bases from V and 5 bases from J, the junction contained 7 bases not matched to a gene. CDR1 is SNHLY and CDR2 is FYNNEI in the germline V gene. For the CDR3, the DNA is TGTGCCAGCAGCTTACAGGGGGCCTTAACTGAAGCTTTCTTT. It specifies CASSLQGALTEAFF.

The DNA of the CDR3 is TGTGCCAGCAGCTTTGGTTGGTCTGTCGGTGGGGGACAGGGGGAGAAACTGTTTTTT. It codes for CASSFGWSVGGGQGEKLFF. This chain joins TRBV5-5 and TRBJ1-4; 11 bases fit TRBD1. The V gene's germline CDR1 is SGHKS and CDR2 YYEKEE (reference sequence). V trimming: 2 bases; J trimming: 11 bases; junction bases outside the gene matches: 20. The CDR3 contains 19 residues.

The chain couples TRBV19 to TRBJ2-1; TRBD1 matches at 10 bases. The germline V gene encodes CDR1 LNHDA and CDR2 SQIVND (reference sequence). The junction had 7 bases not matched to a gene; V was cut back by 7 bases and J by 4 bases. The CDR3 covers 15 residues. CDR3 coding DNA: TGTGCCAGTAATCCGGACAGGGGGATTTACAATGAGCAGTTCTTC. Amino acid sequence: CASNPDRGIYNEQFF.

The chain is built from TRBV3-1 (or the pseudogene TRBV3-2) and TRBJ2-3, with D uncertain. CDR3 length: 15 residues. The V end lost 0 bases, the J end lost 6 bases, and 13 bases lay between the germline ends. CDR1 and CDR2 (germline): LGHDT, YNNKEL (reference sequence). In nucleotides, the CDR3 is TGTGCCAGCAGCCAAGAGTCAAGAAGGTCCGATACGCAGTATTTT. This gives the protein CASSQESRRSDTQYF.

The chain recombines TRBV28 with TRBJ1-1, with TRBD1 as a possible D gene (5 bases). Germline V gene data show CDR1 as MDHEN and CDR2 as SYDVKM. V gave up 0 bases and J gave up 1 base, with 9 bases separating them. CDR3 length: 15 residues. This CDR3 reads CASSLWRGENTEAFF. The CDR3 coding sequence is TGTGCCAGCAGTTTATGGAGGGGAGAGAACACTGAAGCTTTCTTT.

This clone is classed as medium-sized. The rearrangement joins TRBV9 to TRBJ2-2, with 7 bases fitting TRBD1. CDR3 length: 15 amino acids. V was pared by 4 bases and J by 1 base, with 4 bases of the junction left unmatched. Per germline, CDR1 SGDLS and CDR2 YYNGEE. CDR3 region: CASSSRQGNTGELFF. The CDR3 DNA sequence: TGTGCCAGCAGCTCCCGACAGGGGAACACCGGGGAGCTGTTTTTT. The entire variable domain, with the rest obtained from reference TRBV9 and TRBJ2-2, is as follows: DSGVTQTPKHLITATGQRVTLRCSPRSGDLSVYWYQQSLDQGLQFLIQYYNGEERAKGNILERFSAQQFPDLHSELNLSSLELGDSALYFCASSSRQGNTGELFFGEGSRLTVL.

This rearrangement joins TRBV18 to TRBJ2-3; either TRBD1 or TRBD2 may fit D (5 bases each). Germline V gene data show CDR1 as KGHSH and CDR2 as LQKENI. The length of the CDR3 is 16 residues. V was cut by 2 bases and J by 4 bases, with 16 bases left in between. The CDR3 here is CASSPRGASEADTQYF. The CDR3 DNA reads as TGTGCCAGCTCACCAAGGGGAGCCTCTGAGGCAGATACGCAGTATTTT.